Below, 5 T cell receptor beta chains from the same sample are listed, as sequenced in a study of monozygotic twins with inflammatory bowel disease. TCRdb reprocessed the 5' RACE reads; each CDR3 protein has one entry and no DNA is given. This table holds over 350,000 distinct CDR3 sequences. The sample comprised blood. These receptors were taken from a human donor with ulcerative colitis or Crohn's disease, or a healthy co-twin of an affected twin (not recorded which).

The J gene is TRBJ2-5, the V gene TRBV7-2. The germline gives CDR1 SGHTA, CDR2 FQGNSA. CDR3 size: 12 residues. The CDR3 reads CASSTYQETQYF.

J is TRBJ2-1 and V is TRBV5-6; TCRdb reports TRBD2, a call that lacks DNA to check it against. The CDR3 totals 12 residues. Germline values: CDR1 SGHDT, CDR2 YYEEEE. The CDR3 spells CASSLTRHEQFF. The full variable domain, completed using reference TRBV5-6 and TRBJ2-1, is DAGVTQSPTHLIKTRGQQVTLRCSPKSGHDTVSWYQQALGQGPQFIFQYYEEEERQRGNFPDRFSGHQFPNYSSELNVNALLLGDSALYLCASSLTRHEQFFGPGTRLTVL.

V is TRBV12-3 or TRBV12-4 and J is TRBJ2-7; TCRdb outputs TRBD1, but without DNA this stays unchecked. CDR3 length: 14 amino acids. The CDR3 here is CASSLAGGPYEQYF.

The chain employs TRBV20-1 and TRBJ2-1; the D call from TCRdb, TRBD2, cannot be confirmed without DNA. Germline CDR1 is DFQATT and CDR2 is SNEGSKA (reference sequence). The CDR3 consists of 17 residues. The CDR3 reads CSARVLARALSYNEQFF.

The genes are TRBV4-3 and TRBJ2-7; TCRdb lists TRBD1, though no DNA is available to test this call. The CDR3 covers 15 residues. Germline assignment: CDR1 LGHNA and CDR2 YSLEER. The CDR3: CASSRGTDSSYEQYF.